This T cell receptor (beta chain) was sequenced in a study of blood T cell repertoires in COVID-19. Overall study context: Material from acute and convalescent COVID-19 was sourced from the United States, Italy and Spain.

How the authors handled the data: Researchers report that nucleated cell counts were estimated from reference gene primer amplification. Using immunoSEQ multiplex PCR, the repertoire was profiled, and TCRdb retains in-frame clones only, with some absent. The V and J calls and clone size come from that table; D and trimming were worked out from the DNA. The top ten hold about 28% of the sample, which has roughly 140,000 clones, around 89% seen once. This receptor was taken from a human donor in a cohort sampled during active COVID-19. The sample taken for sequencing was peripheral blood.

As DNA, the CDR3 is TGTGCCAGCAGCCAAACAAGATGGGGCAGTTCCTACGAGCAGTACTTC. Its protein product is CASSQTRWGSSYEQYF. The rearrangement links TRBV4-2 to TRBJ2-7; possibly TRBD1 for D (5 bases). The CDR3 sequence is 16 residues long. Germline-derived CDR1 and CDR2 are LGHNA and YNFKEQ. Trimming took 2 bases from V and 1 from J, leaving 15 bases between them.